The entry that follows covers one T cell receptor beta chain sequence. The table lists this clone with a few counts. Its antigen remains undetermined. No much larger clone is present one base from it, and per-base qualities are unavailable. Library method: the immunoSEQ multiplex PCR assay. RNA was extracted from all samples and reverse transcribed into cDNA as template for TCR sequencing. First-strand cDNA was synthesized using SuperScript III with a 2:1 mix of oligo-dT and random hexamers. A synthetic immune receptor repertoire was used to measure amplification bias, and any remaining bias was corrected computationally. The authors processed their data as follows. After raw reads were preprocessed to remove errors, the CDR3 was defined following IMGT conventions as running from the conserved cysteine to phenylalanine. Clonality was computed as 1 minus the Shannon entropy, with the entropy normalized by log2 of the number of productive unique TCRs. Whether each scalp clone was CD4 or CD8 was inferred by checking scalp TCRbeta sequences against the CD4 and CD8 repertoires from sorted blood. Sourced from immuneACCESS, this table was stored by TCRdb with only in-frame sequences that have V and J called. A share of the clones is absent; for the studies checked, an unresolved V gene accounts for under half, and the remainder has no known explanation. V and J calls and clone size are as listed in that table; D and trimming were resolved from the DNA. For this sample the table gives about 210,000 clones, of which approximately 45% were detected only once. The top ten constitute about 2.4% of the sample.

These data belong to a study of CD8+ T cells in alopecia areata (dated by TCRdb to between 2017 and 2018). Study-wide context: Treated patients were enrolled in an open-label pilot trial of oral tofacitinib, 5 to 10 mg twice daily, for moderate-to-severe alopecia areata. Tofacitinib was given for 6 to 18 months, followed by 6 months of follow-up off drug to assess delayed response and recurrence. Disease severity in treated patients was measured with the SALT score, which quantifies the percentage of affected scalp surface area. The study used high-throughput TCRbeta sequencing to examine T cell clonal expansion in alopecia areata, in both the C3H/HeJ mouse model and human patients. In humans, TCRbeta sequencing was performed on scalp tissue and on sorted CD4+ and CD8+ peripheral blood T cells from healthy controls and from patients with patchy or totalis/universalis alopecia areata. Biopsies were taken from tofacitinib-treated patients at baseline and at 4 and 24 weeks of treatment, and a later scalp biopsy was taken in several of the tofacitinib-treated patients. Clonality in the scalp was compared among normal scalp (n=4), patchy alopecia areata scalp (n=8), and alopecia totalis/universalis scalp (n=8). RNA was extracted with the PAXgene miRNA kit for fixed scalp, the miRNeasy kit for PBMCs, and the RNeasy kit for mouse skin. Amplification of TCRbeta CDR3 regions was done by immunoSEQ multiplex PCR using 35 Vbeta forward primers and 13 Jbeta reverse primers. What the study reported, not specific to this receptor: Compared with mice, TCR sequences shared between patients were less clear, possibly partly because of HLA diversity across the patient population. Tofacitinib significantly decreased scalp clonality and the number of expanded CD8+ clones among the top 100 scalp clones. Unlike mouse skin, where gammadelta T cells dominate, normal human skin contains resident alphabeta T cells that get sequenced too, which complicates analysis of the scalp TCR repertoire. During tofacitinib treatment, many expanded lesional clones remained in scalp and blood, and this persistence may partly explain relapse after treatment is stopped. Higher clonality and more expanded CD8+ clones were observed in lesional scalp than in normal scalp, particularly in alopecia totalis/universalis, a finding suggestive of antigenic drive. Because the treated cohort was small and had just a single nonresponder, larger studies are needed to establish links between baseline CD8+ expansion and response.

The treatment or condition label on this specimen signifies: oral pan-JAK inhibitor, 5-10 mg twice daily. Lesional scalp punch biopsies and peripheral blood were collected from alopecia areata patients. PBMCs were isolated by density centrifugation and stained for CD3, CD4 and CD8, and CD4+ and CD8+ T cells were sorted on a FACSAria. The clonotype was recovered from a human donor with alopecia areata. The source material was CD4+ T cells sorted from blood, sampled between weeks 36 and 40, from a patient treated with tofacitinib.

The DNA is as follows: TGTGCCATCAACCGGGACAGGGGAGGTGTTAATGAGCAGTTCTTC. Translated, it reads CAINRDRGGVNEQFF. The V and J segments used are TRBV10-3 and TRBJ2-1; 10 bases in the middle match TRBD1. From cysteine to phenylalanine, the CDR3 is 15 amino acids long. Here the CDR3 DNA is all that survives: 45 bases in frame from base 1. Here V drops 7 bases and J drops 7 bases, and the junction holds 10 bases not matched to any gene. CDR1 and CDR2, looked up from the germline V gene, are ENHRY and SYGVKD.